A selection of T cell receptor beta chains follows, all from one sample in a study of blood T cell repertoires in COVID-19. Sequenced by immunoSEQ multiplex PCR; TCRdb stores in-frame clones only, minus some. Of roughly 430,000 clones in the sample, roughly 90% were seen once. Sequenced material: PBMCs or T cells enriched from blood (not recorded which). The origin of the receptors is a woman aged 35 to 49 with acute COVID-19. CDR3s include the opening cysteine and the closing phenylalanine or tryptophan. A D gene is named only where the DNA matches it firmly. The size of a clone is reported for some rows only, either as once, few or many, or as a class for expanded clones.

J gene,CDR3 length,D gene,V gene,clone size,CDR3 DNA,CDR3 protein
TRBJ2-3,17,TRBD1,TRBV11-2,NA,TGTGCCAGCAGCTGGGGGACAGGGGCATGGGACACAGATACGCAGTATTTT,CASSWGTGAWDTDTQYF
TRBJ1-5,14,NA,TRBV3-1/TRBV3-2,NA,TGTGCCAGCAGCCAAGGACGGGGTAATCAGCCCCAGCATTTT,CASSQGRGNQPQHF
TRBJ2-7,14,NA,TRBV28,NA,TGTGCCAGCAGTCCTACAGGGCTGTCCTACGAGCAGTACTTC,CASSPTGLSYEQYF
TRBJ2-1,15,TRBD2,TRBV18,NA,TGTGCCAGCTACCGGGGACTAGCGGGGTACAATGAGCAGTTCTTC,CASYRGLAGYNEQFF
TRBJ1-1,14,NA,TRBV29-1,NA,TGCAGCGTTGATCCCGAGGGGGTGAACACTGAAGCTTTCTTT,CSVDPEGVNTEAFF
TRBJ2-1,12,NA,TRBV29-1,NA,TGCAGCGTTGTACAGGTCTTCAATGAGCAGTTCTTC,CSVVQVFNEQFF
TRBJ2-1,14,TRBD2,TRBV6-5,NA,TGTGCCAGCAGCTTAGCGGGGAAATACAATGAGCAGTTCTTC,CASSLAGKYNEQFF
TRBJ2-7,14,TRBD1,TRBV4-1,NA,TGCGCCAGCAGCCGAGACAGGGTAAGACACGAGCAGTACTTC,CASSRDRVRHEQYF
TRBJ1-2,16,NA,TRBV21-1,NA,TGTGCCAGCAGCAAATCTCTACGCAGGGGGCTTTATGGCTACACCTTC,CASSKSLRRGLYGYTF
TRBJ2-1,14,NA,TRBV5-5,NA,TGTGCCAGCAGCTTGCGGCAGGGTGTGAATGAGCAGTTCTTC,CASSLRQGVNEQFF
TRBJ1-5,15,TRBD1,TRBV5-6,NA,TGTGCCAGCCAAACGACAGGGTCTAGCAATCAGCCCCAGCATTTT,CASQTTGSSNQPQHF
TRBJ1-5,17,NA,TRBV27,NA,TGTGCCAGCAGTCCCCGGGGGCGGGGGGATAGCAATCAGCCCCAGCATTTT,CASSPRGRGDSNQPQHF
TRBJ2-3,15,TRBD1,TRBV2,NA,TGTGCCAGCAGTGAAGAGGGACAGGGTGGAGATACGCAGTATTTT,CASSEEGQGGDTQYF
TRBJ1-3,14,NA,TRBV7-8,NA,TGTGCCAGCAGCTTTGGGGGGTCTGGAAACACCATATATTTT,CASSFGGSGNTIYF
TRBJ1-5,13,NA,TRBV19,few,TGTGCCAGTAGTGCAGGGGTGGTTCAGCCCCAGCATTTT,CASSAGVVQPQHF
TRBJ2-5,15,NA,TRBV19,NA,TGTGCCAGTAGCATCTTTGGGGGGGGGCATGAGACCCAGTACTTC,CASSIFGGGHETQYF
TRBJ2-2,14,NA,TRBV18,NA,TGTGCCAGCTCACCACCCACGAACACCGGGGAGCTGTTTTTT,CASSPPTNTGELFF
TRBJ1-4,14,NA,TRBV18,NA,TGTGCCAGCTCACCAAGGCGGGGGATTGAAAAACTGTTTTTT,CASSPRRGIEKLFF
TRBJ1-5,12,NA,TRBV6-5,NA,TGTGCCAGCAGATCAGGGTTACAGCCCCAGCATTTT,CASRSGLQPQHF
TRBJ1-4,13,NA,TRBV18,NA,TGTGCCAGCTCACCCCCACAGGGTGAAAAACTGTTTTTT,CASSPPQGEKLFF
TRBJ1-2,16,NA,TRBV15,once,TGTGCCACCAGCAGAGATCGGCAGGGCTCTAACTATGGCTACACCTTC,CATSRDRQGSNYGYTF
TRBJ2-1,13,NA,TRBV29-1,NA,TGCAGCGTTGCGACAGCTTCCTACAATGAGCAGTTCTTC,CSVATASYNEQFF
TRBJ1-5,14,TRBD1,TRBV19,NA,TGTGCCAGTAGTGAGACAGGGGTTGATCAGCCCCAGCATTTT,CASSETGVDQPQHF
TRBJ2-1,14,NA,TRBV6-5,NA,TGTGCCAGCAGAAAGCAGGGGACCCACAATGAGCAGTTCTTC,CASRKQGTHNEQFF
TRBJ1-1,17,TRBD1,TRBV3-1/TRBV3-2,NA,TGTGCCAGCAGCCCCCGGGACAGGGGCGCCTTGAACACTGAAGCTTTCTTT,CASSPRDRGALNTEAFF
TRBJ2-4,12,TRBD1,TRBV2,NA,TGTGCCAGCAGTCGACAGGGGAACATTCAGTACTTC,CASSRQGNIQYF
TRBJ2-1,15,NA,TRBV6-5,NA,TGTGCCAGCAGCCCACGACAGAATCAGTACAATGAGCAGTTCTTC,CASSPRQNQYNEQFF
TRBJ1-1,14,NA,TRBV19,NA,TGTGCCAGTAGTAGTCTGGGCTCGAACACTGAAGCTTTCTTT,CASSSLGSNTEAFF
TRBJ1-2,13,NA,TRBV6-5,NA,TGTGCCAGCTCGGCGGGGGCGAACTATGGCTACACCTTC,CASSAGANYGYTF
TRBJ2-7,12,NA,TRBV29-1,NA,TGCAGCGTTGTGTGGGGGCGGGACGAGCAGTACTTC,CSVVWGRDEQYF
TRBJ2-7,13,TRBD1,TRBV19,NA,TGTGCCACCGGGACAGGGGTTGCCTACGAGCAGTACTTC,CATGTGVAYEQYF
TRBJ1-2,14,TRBD1,TRBV5-8,NA,TGTGCCAGCAGCCGGGACAGGGCGAGCTATGGCTACACCTTC,CASSRDRASYGYTF
TRBJ1-1,12,NA,TRBV11-2,NA,TGTGCCGGAAGGACAGTGAACACTGAAGCTTTCTTT,CAGRTVNTEAFF
TRBJ1-5,16,TRBD1,TRBV25-1,NA,TGTGCCAGCAGTGAAACAGGGGGTCCTAGCAATCAGCCCCAGCATTTT,CASSETGGPSNQPQHF
TRBJ1-4,14,TRBD1,TRBV5-1,NA,TGCGCCAGCAGCTCCACAGGGGGCCATGAAAAACTGTTTTTT,CASSSTGGHEKLFF
TRBJ1-1,15,NA,TRBV27,NA,TGTGCCAGCAGTTTATTCGCGGTAGGGGACACTGAAGCTTTCTTT,CASSLFAVGDTEAFF
TRBJ2-1,14,TRBD2,TRBV29-1,once,TGCAGCGTTGATGAGGGGAGGGCCTACAATGAGCAGTTCTTC,CSVDEGRAYNEQFF
TRBJ2-2,13,NA,TRBV28,NA,TGTGCCAGCACGGACAGCCCCACCGGGGAGCTGTTTTTT,CASTDSPTGELFF
TRBJ2-5,17,TRBD2,TRBV3-1/TRBV3-2,NA,TGTGCCAGCAGCATGACTAGCGGGGGACCCAAACAAGAGACCCAGTACTTC,CASSMTSGGPKQETQYF
TRBJ1-5,15,NA,TRBV27,once,TGTGCCAGCAGTTCCCTCGGGGGGGGCAGACAGCCCCAGCATTTT,CASSSLGGGRQPQHF
TRBJ2-2,13,TRBD1,TRBV25-1,NA,TGTGCCAGCACCCACAGGGGATTCGGGGAGCTGTTTTTT,CASTHRGFGELFF
TRBJ2-2,13,NA,TRBV14,NA,TGTGCCAGCAGCCAAGGAGGGACCGGGGAGCTGTTTTTT,CASSQGGTGELFF
TRBJ2-5,15,NA,TRBV11-2,NA,TGTGCCAGCAGCTTAACACGGGGGGCCGGGGAGACCCAGTACTTC,CASSLTRGAGETQYF
TRBJ1-3,16,TRBD1,TRBV5-1,once,TGCGCCAGCAGCTGGACGGGACAGGGGTCCGGAAACACCATATATTTT,CASSWTGQGSGNTIYF